These 28 T cell receptor beta chains share one sample of origin, sequenced in a study of cytomegalovirus exposure and HLA in healthy donors. PCR amplification relied on 60 Vbeta primers (plus 13 Jbeta primers). Some clones are missing from TCRdb's copy, which holds only in-frame ones; the method was immunoSEQ multiplex PCR. The table lists over 70,000 clones, roughly 80% of them singletons. Sequencing was carried out using PBMCs. The receptors shown here come from a woman aged 50 to 65 in good health and CMV-seropositive.

The V call is TRBV29-1, the J call TRBJ2-2, with 10 nucleotides matching TRBD1. This CDR3 is 14 amino acids long. Germline CDR1 is SQVTM and CDR2 is ANQGSEA. The CDR3 spells CSTPGQGHTGELFF. In DNA, the CDR3 is TGCAGTACTCCGGGACAGGGGCACACCGGGGAGCTGTTTTTT.

This chain links TRBV19 with TRBJ2-7; no firm D call. The germline gives CDR1 LNHDA, CDR2 SQIVND (reference sequence). V lost 10 bases and J 7 bases, leaving 17 bases between the germline ends. CDR3 length equals 12 residues. CDR3 bases: TGTGCCACCCTCTCCCCCCATCGGGAGCAGTACTTC. It translates to CATLSPHREQYF.

In its sample, this clone was seen once. Mismatch with germline at one junction end may stem from a read error. J is TRBJ2-1 and V is TRBV5-1; 9 bases agree with TRBD2. The V gene's germline CDR1 is SGHRS and CDR2 YFSETQ. This CDR3 comprises 15 residues. CDR3 residues: CASGLVTSGYNEQFF. CDR3 sequence (DNA): TGCGCCAGCGGCTTGGTGACTAGCGGTTACAATGAGCAGTTCTTC.

V gene TRBV19 combines with J gene TRBJ2-3, with unresolved D. Trimming stripped 3 bases from V and 6 bases from J, with 7 bases between. Germline V gene sequence: CDR1 LNHDA, CDR2 SQIVND (reference sequence). The length of the CDR3 is 12 residues. The CDR3 DNA is TGTGCCAGTAGTATCCCCATGGATACGCAGTATTTT. Its translation is CASSIPMDTQYF.

This clone was detected only a few times. In nucleotides, the CDR3 is TGTGCCAGCAGTACACAGGGGTTGGGTGAAAAACTGTTTTTT. Translating it yields CASSTQGLGEKLFF. The rearrangement joins TRBV2 to TRBJ1-4; 7 positions match TRBD1. The J segment lost 7 bases and the V segment lost 5 bases, leaving 7 bases of the junction unmatched. This CDR3 is 14 amino acids long. Germline values: CDR1 SNHLY, CDR2 FYNNEI.

The rearrangement uses TRBV6-1 and TRBJ2-7; TRBD1 matches 9 bases. The germline V gene has CDR1 MNHNS and CDR2 SASEGT. V was clipped by 6 bases and J by 3 bases; unmatched bases: 6. The CDR3 has 14 residues. This chain's CDR3 is CASRWTGAVYEQYF. The CDR3 DNA reads as TGTGCCAGCAGATGGACAGGGGCGGTCTACGAGCAGTACTTC.

The CDR3 coding sequence is TGTGCCAGCAGTGGGGGACAGGGGAACTATGGCTACACCTTC. Encoded protein: CASSGGQGNYGYTF. The V gene is TRBV28, the J gene TRBJ1-2; 10 nucleotides match TRBD1. The trim removed 5 bases at V and 2 bases at J, leaving 2 bases unmatched. Germline V gene data show CDR1 as MDHEN and CDR2 as SYDVKM. The CDR3 covers 14 residues.

The gene calls are TRBV18 and TRBJ1-2; the match to TRBD1 covers 8 bases. V trimming: 5 bases; J trimming: 4 bases; junction bases outside the gene matches: 9. The CDR3 contains 15 residues. Germline values: CDR1 KGHSH, CDR2 LQKENI. CDR3 sequence reads: CASSVPGQDLYGYTF. The CDR3 nucleotides are TGTGCCAGCTCAGTACCGGGACAGGATCTCTATGGCTACACCTTC.

The chain has TRBV5-1 and TRBJ2-5; 8 bases map to TRBD2. Germline V gene lookup returns CDR1 SGHRS and CDR2 YFSETQ. The V segment lost 4 bases and the J segment 5 bases; nucleotides outside the gene matches: 7. The CDR3 length is 14 residues. CDR3 in amino acids: CASSRGGSRETQYF. Written as DNA, the CDR3 is TGCGCCAGCAGCCGGGGGGGGAGTAGGGAGACCCAGTACTTC.

Remarks on this clone: This sample includes further DNA sequences coding for the same CDR3. This sequence joins TRBV6-5 and TRBJ1-3; the match to TRBD1 covers 7 bases. With V trimmed by 3 bases and J by 3 bases, 5 bases remained unmatched. Germline V gene sequence: CDR1 MNHEY, CDR2 SVGAGI. CDR3 length: 15 amino acids. CDR3 in DNA: TGTGCCAGCAGTTATGCGACAGGGTTTGGAAACACCATATATTTT. Encoded protein: CASSYATGFGNTIYF.

The CDR3 is CAISVVEGTQYF. CDR3 sequence (DNA): TGTGCCATCAGTGTAGTCGAGGGGACCCAGTACTTC. The chain employs TRBV10-3 and TRBJ2-5, with a tentative D call TRBD2 (5 bases). The CDR3 sequence is 12 residues long. Between the trimmed V and J ends, which lost 4 bases and 7 bases, there was a span of 10 bases. Germline values: CDR1 ENHRY, CDR2 SYGVKD.

The chain has TRBV11-2 and TRBJ2-3, with TRBD1 as a possible D gene (5 bases). The CDR3 runs 14 residues. Germline CDR1 is SGHAT and CDR2 is FQNNGV. The germline V and J ends were trimmed by 1 base and 4 bases, with 9 bases remaining between them. The CDR3 DNA follows: TGTGCCAGCAGCTTAGGGGAAGGGGCAGATACGCAGTATTTT. Protein sequence: CASSLGEGADTQYF.

Turning to this clone: Within the sample, other DNA sequences also encode this same CDR3. The chain joins TRBV5-1 to TRBJ1-1, with a weak D call TRBD1 (6 bases). Per the germline V gene, CDR1 is SGHRS and CDR2 is YFSETQ. The V and J ends lost 4 bases and 1 base respectively, with 11 bases between them. The CDR3 has 14 amino acids. CDR3 nucleotides: TGCGCCAGCAGCCTGACAGGTGGGAACACTGAAGCTTTCTTT. Translating it yields CASSLTGGNTEAFF. Full variable domain (rest looked up from reference TRBV5-1 and TRBJ1-1): KAGVTQTPRYLIKTRGQQVTLSCSPISGHRSVSWYQQTPGQGLQFLFEYFSETQRNKGNFPGRFSGRQFSNSRSEMNVSTLELGDSALYLCASSLTGGNTEAFFGQGTRLTVV.

The J gene is TRBJ1-1, the V gene TRBV2; D not certain. The germline V gene has CDR1 SNHLY and CDR2 FYNNEI. Between the trimmed V and J ends, which lost 5 bases and 11 bases, there was a span of 18 bases. The CDR3 is 13 amino acids. CDR3 nucleotides: TGTGCCAGCAGTCCGGGATCCGAAGGTGGGGCTTTCTTT. Translated: CASSPGSEGGAFF.

The chain is built from TRBV7-9 and TRBJ2-1; 8 bases are a match to TRBD2. The CDR3 has 18 amino acids. V was pared by 4 bases and J by 6 bases, with 17 bases of the junction left unmatched. The germline V gene has CDR1 SEHNR and CDR2 FQNEAQ (reference sequence). CDR3 protein: CASSSGGASGGPLNEQFF. CDR3 in DNA: TGTGCCAGCAGCTCAGGAGGAGCGTCGGGGGGGCCACTCAATGAGCAGTTCTTC.

The genes are TRBV5-6 and TRBJ1-5; 9 nucleotides agree with TRBD1. J lost 2 bases, V lost 4 bases, and 7 bases had no gene match. Per the germline V gene, CDR1 is SGHDT and CDR2 is YYEEEE. CDR3 length: 16 amino acids. CDR3 sequence (DNA): TGTGCCAGCAGCCTAGGGACAGGGACGGGCAATCAGCCCCAGCATTTT. This codes for CASSLGTGTGNQPQHF.

The chain couples TRBV2 to TRBJ2-5; tentative D call: TRBD2 (6 bases). With 5 bases removed from V and 3 bases from J, the gap between germline ends came to 16 bases. The germline CDR1 and CDR2 sequences are SNHLY and FYNNEI. The CDR3 consists of 15 residues. CDR3 DNA: TGTGCCAGCAGTCGCACGACTAGGAAGGAAGAGACCCAGTACTTC. It yields the protein CASSRTTRKEETQYF.

This clone was recorded once. The chain carries TRBV5-1 and TRBJ1-1, with D tentatively TRBD1 (6 bases). Germline V gives CDR1 SGHRS, CDR2 YFSETQ. This CDR3 spans 14 amino acids. V gave up 4 bases and J gave up 8 bases, with 18 bases separating them. CDR3 region: CASSRGIQGEEAFF. The CDR3 DNA is TGCGCCAGCAGCCGGGGAATACAGGGAGAGGAAGCTTTCTTT.

This clone was seen a handful of times. V gene TRBV29-1 combines with J gene TRBJ2-7; 12 bases are shared with TRBD2. Trimming took 4 bases from V and 0 from J; bases not matched to a gene: 1. CDR1 and CDR2 (germline): SQVTM, ANQGSEA. This CDR3 contains 14 residues. The CDR3 nucleotides read TGCAGCGTTGCTAGCGGGGGGGCCTCCTACGAGCAGTACTTC. Translating it yields CSVASGGASYEQYF.

In regard to this clone: An end of the junction does not agree with germline; a read error may underlie this. CDR3 nucleotide sequence: TGTGCCAGCAGCGCCGGGACAGGGGATCTGAGCTTC. Its translation is CASSAGTGDLSF. The rearrangement joins TRBV5-4 to TRBJ1-2; 10 bases line up with TRBD1. CDR1 and CDR2 from the germline V gene are SGHNT and YYREEE (reference sequence). The length of the CDR3 is 12 residues.

This chain uses TRBV7-9 with TRBJ1-1; D is undetermined. This CDR3 spans 16 amino acids. Trimming stripped 1 base from V and 3 bases from J, with 15 bases between. Germline V lookup: CDR1 SEHNR, CDR2 FQNEAQ (reference sequence). CDR3 sequence: CASSLVRAREDTEAFF. In nucleotides, the CDR3 is TGTGCCAGCAGCTTAGTCCGGGCCCGGGAGGACACTGAAGCTTTCTTT.

This rearrangement joins TRBV6-5 to TRBJ1-2; the D is unclear. The CDR3 extends over 15 amino acids. Trimming pared 2 bases from V and 7 bases from J, leaving 17 bases between. Germline loops: CDR1 MNHEY, CDR2 SVGAGI. The CDR3 spells CASSYTGSFRGGYTF. The CDR3 region has the DNA TGTGCCAGCAGTTACACCGGCTCCTTCAGAGGTGGCTACACCTTC.

This chain joins TRBV9 and TRBJ2-7, with a possible D match to TRBD1 (5 bases). Germline values: CDR1 SGDLS, CDR2 YYNGEE. The CDR3 extends over 14 amino acids. Deletions cut 3 bases from V and 4 bases from J, with 14 bases between. CDR3 in amino acids: CASSENTRTYEQYV. CDR3 in DNA: TGTGCCAGCAGCGAGAACACGAGGACATACGAGCAGTACGTC.

The chain combines TRBV15 with TRBJ1-1; D gene unclear. This CDR3 contains 13 residues. The germline gives CDR1 LNHNV, CDR2 YYDKDF (reference sequence). V was shortened by 8 bases and J by 5 bases, with 15 bases between the two germline ends. The CDR3 DNA reads TGTGCCACCGGGGAGACCCGAGGGACTGAAGCTTTCTTT. Translated: CATGETRGTEAFF.

The chain employs TRBV9 and TRBJ2-1, with D unclear. The CDR3 has 13 amino acids. Germline V gene data show CDR1 as SGDLS and CDR2 as YYNGEE. Trimming cost V 4 bases and J 6 bases, with 11 bases left between them. As DNA, the CDR3 is TGTGCCAGCAGCCCCGGGTATTCCAATGAGCAGTTCTTC. Amino acid sequence: CASSPGYSNEQFF.

The chain is built from TRBV6-1 and TRBJ2-7; 9 bases agree with TRBD1. The CDR3 is 15 residues long. With 2 bases clipped from V and 5 bases from J, the junction kept 7 bases outside the gene matches. Germline assignment: CDR1 MNHNS and CDR2 SASEGT. The CDR3 region has the DNA TGTGCCAGCAGTGAATCCTGGGGACAGGGCAACGAGCAGTACTTC. Translating gives CASSESWGQGNEQYF.

Sample share makes this clone medium-sized. This chain connects TRBV6-4 to TRBJ2-1, with a tentative D call TRBD2 (5 bases). The CDR3 length is 15 residues. The germline gives CDR1 MRHNA, CDR2 SNTAGT. V lost 2 bases and J lost 9, with 17 bases in between. The CDR3 loop is CASSDTRRDYGEQFF. The CDR3 DNA reads as TGTGCCAGCAGTGACACACGCCGCGACTACGGTGAGCAGTTCTTC.

The genes are TRBV2 and TRBJ1-6; TRBD1 is a possible D gene (6 bases). The V end was cut by 3 bases, the J end by 8 bases, with 8 bases between. The germline V gene has CDR1 SNHLY and CDR2 FYNNEI. CDR3 length equals 13 residues. CDR3 DNA sequence: TGTGCCAGCAGTGAGACAGGTGATTCACCCCTCCACTTT. Its translation: CASSETGDSPLHF.